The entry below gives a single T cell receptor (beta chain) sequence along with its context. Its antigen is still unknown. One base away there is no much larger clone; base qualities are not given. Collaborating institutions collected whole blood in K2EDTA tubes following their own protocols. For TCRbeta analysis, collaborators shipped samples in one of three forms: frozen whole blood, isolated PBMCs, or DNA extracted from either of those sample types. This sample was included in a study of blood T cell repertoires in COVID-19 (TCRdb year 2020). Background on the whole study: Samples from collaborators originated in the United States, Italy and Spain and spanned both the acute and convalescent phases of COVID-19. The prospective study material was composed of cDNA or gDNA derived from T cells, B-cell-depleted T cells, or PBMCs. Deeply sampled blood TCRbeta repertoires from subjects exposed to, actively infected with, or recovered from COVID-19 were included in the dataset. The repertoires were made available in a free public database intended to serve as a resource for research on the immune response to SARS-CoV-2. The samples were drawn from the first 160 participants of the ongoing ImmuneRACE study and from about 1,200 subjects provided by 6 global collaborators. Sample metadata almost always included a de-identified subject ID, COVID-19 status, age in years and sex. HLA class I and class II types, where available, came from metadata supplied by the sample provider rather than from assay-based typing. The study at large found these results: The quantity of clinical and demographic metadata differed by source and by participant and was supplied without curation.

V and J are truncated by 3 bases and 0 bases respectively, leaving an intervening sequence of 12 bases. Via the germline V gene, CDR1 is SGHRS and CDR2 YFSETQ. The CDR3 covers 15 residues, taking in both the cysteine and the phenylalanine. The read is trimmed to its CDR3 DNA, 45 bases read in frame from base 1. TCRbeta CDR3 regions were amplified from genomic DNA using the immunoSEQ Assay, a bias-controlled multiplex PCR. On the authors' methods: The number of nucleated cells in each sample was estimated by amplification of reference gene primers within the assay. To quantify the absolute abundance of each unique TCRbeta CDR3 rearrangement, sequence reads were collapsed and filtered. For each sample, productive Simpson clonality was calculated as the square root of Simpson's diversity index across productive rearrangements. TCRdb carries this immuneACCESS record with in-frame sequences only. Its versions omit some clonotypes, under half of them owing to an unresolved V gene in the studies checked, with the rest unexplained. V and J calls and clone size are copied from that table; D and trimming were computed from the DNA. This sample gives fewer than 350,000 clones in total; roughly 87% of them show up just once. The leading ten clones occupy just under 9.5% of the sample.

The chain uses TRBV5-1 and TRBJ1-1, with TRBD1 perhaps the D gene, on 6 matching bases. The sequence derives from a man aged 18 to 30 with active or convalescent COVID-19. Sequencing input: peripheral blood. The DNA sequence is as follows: TGCGCCAGCAGCTCACTACAGGGCTTGAACACTGAAGCTTTCTTT. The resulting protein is CASSSLQGLNTEAFF.